Listed here are 12 T cell receptor beta chains from one sample, sequenced in a study of shared clonotypes between healthy human individuals. Generated by immunoSEQ multiplex PCR, the TCRdb table keeps only in-frame clones and is missing some. The table shows about 1,800,000 clones, with about 94% occurring only once. Naivety among CD8 cells was defined by CD45RO negativity and positive CCR7 selection, thereby excluding terminally differentiated effector memory CD45RA+ cells. Sequences were obtained from naive CD8+ T cells sorted from blood. The origin of the receptors is a man aged 18 to 30 in good health.

The rearrangement uses TRBV11-3 and TRBJ2-7; TRBD1 matches 7 bases. The V segment lost 1 base and the J segment 0 bases; nucleotides outside the gene matches: 3. CDR1 is SGHNT, CDR2 YENEEA, per germline. The CDR3 spans 15 residues. CDR3 loop: CASSLAGDSSYEQYF. CDR3 in DNA: TGTGCCAGCAGCTTAGCCGGGGACAGCTCCTACGAGCAGTACTTC.

The J gene is TRBJ2-3, the V gene TRBV11-3; TRBD2 matches at 12 bases. Germline loops: CDR1 SGHNT, CDR2 YENEEA. J gave up 5 bases and V 5 bases, and 8 bases lay outside the gene matches. This CDR3 has 16 amino acids. This CDR3 reads CASSQGLAGIEDTQYF. The CDR3 DNA is TGTGCCAGCAGCCAAGGACTAGCGGGGATTGAAGATACGCAGTATTTT.

J is TRBJ2-1 and V is TRBV27; the D is unclear. The germline V gene has CDR1 MNHEY and CDR2 SMNVEV (reference sequence). Trimming left V 6 bases short and J 8 bases short, with 23 bases between. The CDR3 spans 16 residues. DNA for the CDR3: TGTGCCAGCAGACATTCTGATCTATTTGGCGGCCATGAGCAGTTCTTC. It codes for CASRHSDLFGGHEQFF.

The chain recombines TRBV5-6 with TRBJ2-3; D uncertain. This CDR3 has 13 residues. V was pared by 4 bases and J by 4 bases, with 10 bases between. Germline V lookup: CDR1 SGHDT, CDR2 YYEEEE. Here the CDR3 reads CASSQMVPDTQYF. Written as DNA, the CDR3 is TGTGCCAGCAGCCAAATGGTCCCAGATACGCAGTATTTT.

The chain has TRBV7-9 and TRBJ2-3, with no clear D. Trimming left V 5 bases short and J 2 bases short, with 5 bases between. CDR1 and CDR2 (germline): SEHNR, FQNEAQ (reference sequence). The CDR3 covers 12 residues. CDR3 in DNA: TGTGCCAGCAGCGTCGCCACAGATACGCAGTATTTT. Protein sequence: CASSVATDTQYF.

The rearrangement joins TRBV27 to TRBJ2-7; possibly TRBD2 for D (6 bases). Germline CDR1 and CDR2: MNHEY and SMNVEV (reference sequence). The CDR3 is 13 residues long. V was cut by 5 bases and J by 5 bases, with 13 bases left in between. The CDR3 sequence is CASSPGVVHEQYF. Here the CDR3 DNA reads TGTGCCAGCAGTCCGGGGGTAGTGCACGAGCAGTACTTC.

V is TRBV4-3 and J is TRBJ2-7; D gene ambiguous. Trimming took off 0 bases at V and 1 base at J, with 13 bases between the two ends. CDR1 LGHNA and CDR2 YSLEER come from the germline V gene. The CDR3 contains 16 residues. The CDR3 spells CASSQDLLGSSYEQYF. In nucleotides, the CDR3 is TGCGCCAGCAGCCAAGATTTGTTGGGCAGTTCCTACGAGCAGTACTTC.

The V gene is TRBV27, the J gene TRBJ2-1; D is possibly TRBD1 (7 bases). Germline V gene lookup returns CDR1 MNHEY and CDR2 SMNVEV (reference sequence). This CDR3 comprises 17 residues. V was cut by 5 bases and J by 8 bases, with 25 bases left in between. CDR3 protein: CASSPPGGTLSVHEQFF. For the CDR3, the DNA is TGTGCCAGCAGTCCTCCAGGGGGGACTTTAAGCGTACATGAGCAGTTCTTC.

Comment on this clone: In this CDR3 the conserved last residue, phenylalanine or tryptophan, is missing, so a read error is likely. The DNA is left out, because the CDR3 cannot be placed on it with certainty; the CDR3 is given as TCRdb lists it. This chain uses TRBV2 with TRBJ1-2; the table's D call TRBD1 went unverified against the DNA. The CDR3 comprises 14 residues, both ends counted. The germline V gene has CDR1 SNHLY and CDR2 FYNNEI. The CDR3 is CASSEAIRDSKVDV.

This chain uses TRBV7-6 with TRBJ2-3; TRBD2 matches 9 bases. Germline V gene sequence: CDR1 SGHVS, CDR2 FNYEAQ. The CDR3 totals 13 residues. J was trimmed by 11 bases and V by 1 base; bases with no gene match: 4. The CDR3 DNA sequence: TGTGCCAGCAGCTTAGGTAGCGGGAGCGAGCAGTATTTT. It specifies CASSLGSGSEQYF.

The chain combines TRBV19 with TRBJ1-5, with D perhaps TRBD1 (5 bases). This CDR3 is 17 amino acids long. V dropped 4 bases and J dropped 0 bases, with 16 bases sitting between them. Germline CDR1 reads LNHDA; CDR2 reads SQIVND (reference sequence). The CDR3 DNA is TGTGCCAGTAGTAGCCCCCAGGGAGTTTATAGCAATCAGCCCCAGCATTTT. This translates into CASSSPQGVYSNQPQHF.

The chain combines TRBV13 with TRBJ2-1; 8 bases line up with TRBD1. V lost 5 bases, J lost 7 bases, and 13 bases stayed unmatched. This CDR3 spans 16 amino acids. The germline gives CDR1 PRHDT, CDR2 FYEKMQ (reference sequence). The CDR3 DNA reads TGTGCCAGCAGCCCTCCCCCGACAGGGGCGGGGAATGAGCAGTTCTTC. This encodes CASSPPPTGAGNEQFF.